The T cell receptor beta chain described here comes from a study of T-cell memory formation after mild COVID-19. Germline V lookup: CDR1 SEHNR, CDR2 FQNEAQ (reference sequence). V shed 3 bases and J shed 8 bases, with 13 bases lying between them. The CDR3 consists of 13 residues. Study-level results: Whether second-wave clones peaking at day 37 were SARS-CoV-2 specific went unconfirmed.

TCRdb ran MiXCR on the 5' RACE reads and lists one entry per CDR3 protein. The sample lists approximately 210,000 distinct CDR3 sequences; about 16% were seen once. There are a few counts of this clonotype. The antigen remains undetermined. The V and J genes are TRBV7-9 and TRBJ1-1; D gene ambiguous. Sequenced sample: PBMCs or a T cell subset sorted from them (not recorded which). The receptor was derived from an adult woman who had mild COVID-19 (a few samples of this study predate the infection). Cell type and time point are not known. The DNA of the CDR3 is TGTGCCAGCAGCTTCGGTAGTTTGGGGGAAGCTTTCTTT. Translated: CASSFGSLGEAFF.